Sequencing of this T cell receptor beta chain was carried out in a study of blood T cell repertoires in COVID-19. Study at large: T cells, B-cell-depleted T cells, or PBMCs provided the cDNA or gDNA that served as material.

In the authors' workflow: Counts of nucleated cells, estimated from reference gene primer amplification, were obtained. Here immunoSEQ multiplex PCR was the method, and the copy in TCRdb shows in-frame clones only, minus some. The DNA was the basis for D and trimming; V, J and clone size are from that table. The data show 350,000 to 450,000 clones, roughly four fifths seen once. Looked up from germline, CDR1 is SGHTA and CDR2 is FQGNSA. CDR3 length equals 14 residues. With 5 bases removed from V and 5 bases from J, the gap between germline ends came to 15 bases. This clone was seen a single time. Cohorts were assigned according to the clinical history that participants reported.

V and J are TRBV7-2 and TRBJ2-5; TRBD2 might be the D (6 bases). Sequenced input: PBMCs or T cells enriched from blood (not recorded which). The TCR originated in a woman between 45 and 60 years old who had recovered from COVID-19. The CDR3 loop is CASSSSGSWETQYF. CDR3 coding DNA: TGTGCCAGCAGCAGTTCCGGGAGCTGGGAGACCCAGTACTTC.